The 23 T cell receptor beta chains below all came from one sample that was sequenced in a study of T cells after yellow fever vaccination. One entry per CDR3 protein results from TCRdb running MiXCR on the 5' RACE reads. This table holds nearly 550,000 distinct CDR3 sequences, over 15% found once. The starting material was PBMCs, obtained 15 days after the yellow fever booster vaccination. The receptors were gathered from a man aged 25 to 40 who received the YFV17D yellow fever vaccine.

This chain links TRBV5-6 with TRBJ2-4, with D uncertain. CDR3 length equals 17 residues. Germline loops: CDR1 SGHDT, CDR2 YYEEEE. Between the trimmed V and J ends, which lost 4 bases and 0 bases, there was a span of 17 bases. The CDR3 region is CASSLSFRTLAKNIQYF. CDR3 in DNA: TGTGCCAGCAGCCTGTCATTCCGGACCCTAGCCAAAAACATTCAGTACTTC.

The chain employs TRBV7-3 and TRBJ1-2; no firm D call. This CDR3 is 14 amino acids long. Germline CDR1 reads SGHTA; CDR2 reads FQGTGA. V lost 4 bases and J 6 bases, leaving 15 bases between the germline ends. The CDR3: CASSSISMAHGYTF. CDR3 sequence (DNA): TGTGCCAGCAGCTCAATATCTATGGCCCATGGCTACACCTTC. The full variable domain, rest sourced from reference TRBV7-3 and TRBJ1-2, is GAGVSQTPSNKVTEKGKYVELRCDPISGHTALYWYRQSLGQGPEFLIYFQGTGAADDSGLPNDRFFAVRPEGSVSTLKIQRTERGDSAVYLCASSSISMAHGYTFGSGTRLTVV.

The chain links TRBV12-3 or TRBV12-4 to TRBJ2-5, with D unclear. This CDR3 comprises 12 residues. V gave up 5 bases and J gave up 5 bases, with 9 bases separating them. CDR3 residues: CASSANSETQYF. The CDR3 bases are TGTGCCAGCAGTGCGAACTCGGAGACCCAGTACTTC.

V and J are TRBV12-3 or TRBV12-4 and TRBJ2-1; D is undetermined. The CDR3 is made up of 14 amino acids. Trimming took off 5 bases at V and 3 bases at J, with 11 bases between the two ends. This CDR3 is CASSRSVLYNEQFF. The DNA for the CDR3 is TGTGCCAGCAGTCGGAGTGTCCTCTACAATGAGCAGTTCTTC.

The chain combines TRBV19 with TRBJ1-1, with D hard to call. The CDR3 is 12 amino acids. V was cut by 3 bases and J by 7 bases, with 9 bases left in between. The germline gives CDR1 LNHDA, CDR2 SQIVND (reference sequence). CDR3 amino acids: CASSIGRVEAFF. As DNA, the CDR3 is TGTGCCAGTAGTATCGGGCGAGTTGAAGCTTTCTTT.

This clonotype was found once. The chain uses TRBV15 and TRBJ2-2; unclear D gene. Germline CDR1 reads LNHNV; CDR2 reads YYDKDF (reference sequence). The CDR3 runs to 16 residues. The germline V and J ends were trimmed by 0 bases and 1 base, with 9 bases remaining between them. For the CDR3, the DNA is TGTGCCACCAGCAGAGATAGTGTCGGGAACACCGGGGAGCTGTTTTTT. This codes for CATSRDSVGNTGELFF.

This clonotype was seen once. The rearrangement links TRBV20-1 to TRBJ1-5; 7 bases are a match to TRBD1. Germline V gene sequence: CDR1 DFQATT, CDR2 SNEGSKA (reference sequence). With V trimmed by 0 bases and J by 3 bases, 2 bases remained unmatched. CDR3 length: 14 amino acids. The chain's CDR3 is CSAREGQVNQPQHF. The CDR3 nucleotides are TGCAGTGCTAGAGAAGGACAGGTCAATCAGCCCCAGCATTTT.

The V call is TRBV7-9, the J call TRBJ2-1, with D unresolved. There are 11 residues in the CDR3. The V and J ends lost 9 bases and 7 bases respectively, with 10 bases between them. Per germline, CDR1 SEHNR and CDR2 FQNEAQ (reference sequence). The chain's CDR3 is CASPKGNEQFF. The CDR3 DNA follows: TGTGCCAGTCCCAAGGGTAATGAGCAGTTCTTC.

This clonotype was seen a handful of times. The chain is built from TRBV5-1 and TRBJ1-1, with D unclear. Trimming shortened V by 4 bases and J by 9 bases, and 13 bases separated the two germline ends. From germline, CDR1 is SGHRS and CDR2 YFSETQ. The CDR3 is 12 amino acids. The CDR3 region is CASSPDGVKAFF. The CDR3 DNA sequence: TGCGCCAGCAGCCCGGATGGGGTGAAAGCTTTCTTT.

There are a few counts of this clonotype. V and J are TRBV20-1 and TRBJ2-1; D is possibly TRBD2 (5 bases). The CDR3 length is 14 residues. The V and J ends lost 4 bases and 4 bases respectively, with 14 bases between them. Germline CDR1 and CDR2: DFQATT and SNEGSKA (reference sequence). The CDR3 reads CSATSEGGYNEQFF. The CDR3 nucleotides are TGCAGTGCTACCTCAGAGGGCGGGTACAATGAGCAGTTCTTC.

The chain joins TRBV7-9 to TRBJ1-2, with 7 bases fitting TRBD1. The CDR3 covers 14 residues. J lost 4 bases, V lost 5 bases, and 7 bases had no gene match. The germline CDR1 and CDR2 sequences are SEHNR and FQNEAQ (reference sequence). The CDR3 loop reads CASSIGGEVYGYTF. DNA for the CDR3: TGTGCCAGCAGCATAGGGGGCGAGGTCTATGGCTACACCTTC. Drawing the rest from reference TRBV7-9 and TRBJ1-2, the complete variable domain is DTGVSQNPRHKITKRGQNVTFRCDPISEHNRLYWYRQTLGQGPEFLTYFQNEAQLEKSRLLSDRFSAERPKGSFSTLEIQRTEQGDSAMYLCASSIGGEVYGYTFGSGTRLTVV.

The J gene is TRBJ2-6, the V gene TRBV28; D not resolved. In germline, CDR1 is MDHEN, CDR2 SYDVKM. Trimming shortened V by 5 bases and J by 0 bases, and 11 bases separated the two germline ends. The CDR3 has 16 amino acids. Here the CDR3 reads CASSPYWSSGANVLTF. The CDR3 DNA follows: TGTGCCAGCAGTCCATACTGGTCCTCTGGGGCCAACGTCCTGACTTTC.

The V and J genes are TRBV30 and TRBJ1-2; 11 bases match TRBD1. Germline V gives CDR1 GTSNPN, CDR2 SVGIG (reference sequence). V gave up 2 bases and J gave up 2 bases; unmatched junction bases: 1. CDR3 size: 14 residues. This chain's CDR3 is CAWSRTGGNYGYTF. The CDR3 region has the DNA TGTGCCTGGAGTCGGACAGGGGGCAACTATGGCTACACCTTC.

The chain uses TRBV4-3 and TRBJ2-3, with a weak D call TRBD2 (6 bases). Germline CDR1 and CDR2: LGHNA and YSLEER. The CDR3 is 14 residues long. V was cut by 4 bases and J by 9 bases, with 17 bases left in between. The chain's CDR3 is CASSPGVPPHTQYF. The CDR3, as DNA: TGCGCCAGCAGCCCGGGAGTGCCACCTCACACGCAGTATTTT.

Note on this clonotype: The junction does not match germline at one end; this may be a read error. The chain employs TRBV2 and TRBJ2-1; unclear D gene. Per the germline V gene, CDR1 is SNHLY and CDR2 is FYNNEI. The CDR3 spans 8 residues. The CDR3 is CASNQQFF. Here the CDR3 DNA reads TGTGCCAGCAATCAGCAGTTCTTC.

This clonotype was observed a few times. This rearrangement joins TRBV20-1 to TRBJ2-7; D is perhaps TRBD2 (7 bases). This CDR3 contains 13 residues. Germline CDR1 reads DFQATT; CDR2 reads SNEGSKA (reference sequence). The germline V and J ends were trimmed by 7 bases and 5 bases, with 18 bases remaining between them. The CDR3 nucleotides read TGCAGTGTTAGGGGGGGAGGTATCGACGAGCAGTACTTC. Protein: CSVRGGGIDEQYF.

The rearrangement uses TRBV23-1 and TRBJ2-7, with 9 bases that match TRBD1. TRBV23-1 is labeled an ORF, and its function is uncertain. V shed 4 bases, J shed 3 bases, and the junction held 10 bases outside the gene matches. The CDR3 spans 16 residues. CDR3 nucleotides: TGCGCCAGCAGTCGGGACAGGGCTTGCCTATTCTACGAGCAGTACTTC. It yields the protein CASSRDRACLFYEQYF.

The chain employs TRBV12-3 or TRBV12-4 and TRBJ2-2; 7 bases match TRBD1. The CDR3 is 15 amino acids. After removal of 6 bases from V and 1 base from J, the junction contained 5 bases not matched to a gene. The CDR3 region has the DNA TGTGCCAGCAGAATTAGGACAGGGAACACCGGGGAGCTGTTTTTT. Its translation is CASRIRTGNTGELFF.

Comment on this clonotype: The junction differs from germline at one of its ends, possibly a read error. CDR3 protein: CASSDSSGGRWYF. As DNA, the CDR3 is TGTGCCAGCAGTGACTCTTCAGGGGGGAGGTGGTACTTC. J is TRBJ2-7 and V is TRBV6-5; D possibly corresponds to TRBD1 (7 bases). There are 13 residues in the CDR3. Looked up from germline, CDR1 is MNHEY and CDR2 is SVGAGI.

In this sample, this clonotype turned up a few times. The V and J genes are TRBV12-3 or TRBV12-4 and TRBJ2-1, with 7 positions matching TRBD1. The CDR3 consists of 16 residues. V gave up 7 bases and J gave up 4 bases; unmatched junction bases: 13. DNA for the CDR3: TGTGCCAGCACCCTGGGGCCGGGACAGCAATACAATGAGCAGTTCTTC. Translating gives CASTLGPGQQYNEQFF.

DNA for the CDR3: TGCAGTGCTAGAGATCCAGAGGACCCCCCTTATGGCTACACCTTC. This encodes CSARDPEDPPYGYTF. The chain employs TRBV20-1 and TRBJ1-2; D gene ambiguous. V lost 0 bases, J lost 5 bases, and 16 bases lay in between. CDR3 size: 15 residues. Germline V gene lookup returns CDR1 DFQATT and CDR2 SNEGSKA (reference sequence).

This clonotype was counted at least ten times. This chain connects TRBV27 to TRBJ2-1; D not resolved. V dropped 8 bases and J dropped 9 bases, with 11 bases sitting between them. This CDR3 contains 11 residues. CDR1 is MNHEY and CDR2 is SMNVEV in the germline V gene (reference sequence). CDR3 nucleotide sequence: TGTGCCAGCCTATTGGGTAGTGAGCAGTTCTTC. Translating it yields CASLLGSEQFF.

The V and J genes are TRBV4-1 and TRBJ2-1, with TRBD2 matching 9 bases. V lost 4 bases to trimming and J lost 4 bases; unmatched junction nucleotides: 8. CDR1 is MGHRA, CDR2 YSYEKL, per germline. The CDR3 totals 16 residues. In DNA form, the CDR3 reads TGCGCCAGCAGCCCAGGGTGGACTAGCGCTTACAATGAGCAGTTCTTC. It specifies CASSPGWTSAYNEQFF.